Presented here are 12 T cell receptor beta chains from one specimen sequenced in a study of shared clonotypes between healthy human individuals. The assay was immunoSEQ multiplex PCR, and TCRdb's table has in-frame clones only and misses some. Of about 980,000 clones in the sample, 60% to 85% were seen once. Sequencing was done on a sample of memory CD4+ T cells sorted from blood. As to subset: CD45RA-negative fraction. The origin of the receptors is a man between 18 and 29 years old in good health.

V is TRBV7-6 and J is TRBJ2-3, with TRBD2 identical over 10 bases. With V trimmed by 5 bases and J by 6 bases, 11 bases remained unmatched. The CDR3 spans 16 residues. Germline V gene data show CDR1 as SGHVS and CDR2 as FNYEAQ. As DNA, the CDR3 is TGTGCCAGCAGCGCAGCCCTAGCGGGAGCGCTGGATACGCAGTATTTT. It encodes CASSAALAGALDTQYF.

This sequence joins TRBV2 and TRBJ2-5; TRBD1 matches at 7 bases. There are 14 residues in the CDR3. The germline V gene has CDR1 SNHLY and CDR2 FYNNEI. V was pared by 6 bases and J by 2 bases, with 6 bases of the junction left unmatched. In DNA form, the CDR3 reads TGTGCCAGCAGCAGGGGGATGACGCAAGAGACCCAGTACTTC. Residues: CASSRGMTQETQYF.

The chain has TRBV12-2 and TRBJ1-2; TRBD1 was called by the table and not checked on the DNA. TRBV12-2 is reported as a pseudogene. The CDR3 extends over 12 amino acids. The CDR3 spells CASRQGRSFYTF. CDR3 DNA: TGTGCAAGTCGCCAGGGTCGATCCTTCTACACCTTC.

This clone occurred once. This chain uses TRBV14 with TRBJ2-3; TRBD2 matches at 10 bases. The V segment lost 0 bases and the J segment 8 bases; nucleotides outside the gene matches: 11. The length of the CDR3 is 17 residues. Germline V gene sequence: CDR1 SGHDN, CDR2 FVKESK. The CDR3 here is CASSQEAASGGAGTQYF. For the CDR3, the DNA is TGTGCCAGCAGCCAAGAGGCGGCTAGCGGGGGTGCTGGTACGCAGTATTTT.

The V call is TRBV7-2, the J call TRBJ1-4, with D possibly TRBD1 on 5 matching bases. This CDR3 contains 15 residues. CDR1 and CDR2 (germline): SGHTA, FQGNSA. Deletions cut 5 bases from V and 2 bases from J, with 12 bases between. DNA of the CDR3: TGTGCCAGCAGCCCGCAATGGGGCACTAATGAAAAACTGTTTTTT. Amino acid sequence: CASSPQWGTNEKLFF.

The chain recombines TRBV2 with TRBJ1-3, with TRBD1 identical over 10 bases. The CDR3 loop spans 15 amino acids. V lost 6 bases, J lost 2 bases, and 4 bases stayed unmatched. Germline loops: CDR1 SNHLY, CDR2 FYNNEI. This chain's CDR3 is CASRPDRGPGNTIYF. CDR3 sequence (DNA): TGTGCCAGCAGACCCGACAGGGGGCCTGGAAACACCATATATTTT.

The rearrangement links TRBV11-2 to TRBJ2-4, with D perhaps matching TRBD1 or TRBD2 (5 bases each). V lost 3 bases, J lost 1 base, and 13 bases lay in between. Germline CDR1 is SGHAT and CDR2 is FQNNGV. CDR3 size: 16 residues. CDR3 residues: CASSFGGGLAKNIQYF. CDR3 coding DNA: TGTGCCAGCAGCTTTGGGGGTGGCCTGGCCAAAAACATTCAGTACTTC.

The chain combines TRBV9 with TRBJ2-1; 10 nucleotides agree with TRBD1. Germline-derived CDR1 and CDR2 are SGDLS and YYNGEE. V gave up 0 bases and J gave up 9 bases; unmatched junction bases: 6. The CDR3 consists of 15 residues. CDR3 in amino acids: CASSVAGQGPSEQFF. CDR3 DNA: TGTGCCAGCAGCGTAGCGGGACAGGGGCCCAGTGAGCAGTTCTTC.

The chain carries TRBV6-6 and TRBJ1-6; the D is unclear. This CDR3 is built from 14 residues. Trimming pared 2 bases from V and 8 bases from J, leaving 10 bases between. Germline-derived CDR1 and CDR2 are MNHNY and SVGAGI (reference sequence). CDR3 region: CASSYRSLDSPLHF. In DNA, the CDR3 is TGTGCCAGCAGTTACCGGAGTTTAGATTCACCCCTCCACTTT.

The chain employs TRBV6-1 and TRBJ2-3; TRBD2 matches 7 bases. CDR1 and CDR2 (germline): MNHNS, SASEGT. The CDR3 loop spans 14 amino acids. With V trimmed by 3 bases and J by 3 bases, 3 bases remained unmatched. The CDR3 nucleotides are TGTGCCAGCAGTGATCTCGGGGGGACAGATACGCAGTATTTT. Translating it yields CASSDLGGTDTQYF.

The rearrangement uses TRBV19 and TRBJ1-2; 7 bases are a match to TRBD1. Losses at the gene ends were 0 bases for V and 4 bases for J; bases not matched to a gene: 2. CDR3 length equals 14 residues. Per the germline V gene, CDR1 is LNHDA and CDR2 is SQIVND (reference sequence). CDR3 sequence reads: CASSIDTGAYGYTF. CDR3 DNA: TGTGCCAGTAGTATAGATACAGGGGCCTATGGCTACACCTTC.

The DNA of the CDR3 is TGTGCCAGCAACAACCCGGGACAGGGGGCACCCCTCCACTTT. Its translation is CASNNPGQGAPLHF. The gene calls are TRBV2 and TRBJ1-6, with 11 positions matching TRBD1. Germline CDR1 and CDR2: SNHLY and FYNNEI. The CDR3 is made up of 14 amino acids. Trimming cost V 7 bases and J 11 bases; bases outside gene matches: 7.